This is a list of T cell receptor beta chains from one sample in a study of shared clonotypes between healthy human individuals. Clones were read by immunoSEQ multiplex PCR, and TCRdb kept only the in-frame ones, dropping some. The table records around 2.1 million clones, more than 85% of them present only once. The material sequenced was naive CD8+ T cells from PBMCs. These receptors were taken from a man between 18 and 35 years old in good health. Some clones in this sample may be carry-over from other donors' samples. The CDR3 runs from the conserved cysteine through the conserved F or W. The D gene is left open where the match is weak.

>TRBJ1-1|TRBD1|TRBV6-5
TGTGCCAGCAGTCTGCAACAGGGGAGCACTGAAGCTTTCTTT
CASSLQQGSTEAFF
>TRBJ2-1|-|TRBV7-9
TGTGCCAGCAGCTCCTTGGATGAGCAGTTCTTC
CASSSLDEQFF
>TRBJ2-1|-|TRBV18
TGTGCCAGCTCACTACGTGGGGGTGAGGGGTACAATGAGCAGTTCTTC
CASSLRGGEGYNEQFF
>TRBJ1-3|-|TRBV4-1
TGCGCCAGCAGCCAATACATATCAGGAAACACCATATATTTT
CASSQYISGNTIYF
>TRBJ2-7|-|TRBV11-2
TGTGCCAGCGACCTCAAGGACGGCAGACCCCTGGAGCAGTACTTC
CASDLKDGRPLEQYF
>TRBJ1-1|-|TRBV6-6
TGTGCCAGCAGCCTTACAGGGTCGAACACTGAAGCTTTCTTT
CASSLTGSNTEAFF
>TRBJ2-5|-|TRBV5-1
TGCGCCAGCAGCTTGGTAGGCGGGGTCCAAGAGACCCAGTACTTC
CASSLVGGVQETQYF
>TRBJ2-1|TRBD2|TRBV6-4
TGTGCCAGCAGTGTAACTAGCGGGAGTAACAATGAGCAGTTCTTC
CASSVTSGSNNEQFF
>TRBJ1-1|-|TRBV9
TGTGCCAGCAGCGTAGCCTCTGGAGGTTCCGAAGCTTTCTTT
CASSVASGGSEAFF
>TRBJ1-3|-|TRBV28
TGTGCCAGCAGTTTGACTCCATCCTCTGGAAACACCATATATTTT
CASSLTPSSGNTIYF
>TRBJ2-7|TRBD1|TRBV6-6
TGTGCCAGCAGCACCGGGACAGGCGTATCCTACGAGCAGTACTTC
CASSTGTGVSYEQYF
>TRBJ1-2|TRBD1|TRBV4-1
TGCGCCAGCAGCCGAGATCCGACAGGGGGGGACTATGGCTACACCTTC
CASSRDPTGGDYGYTF
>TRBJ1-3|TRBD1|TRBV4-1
TGCGCCAGCAGACCCAAGACCGGGACAGGGGATGGCTCGAACACCATATATTTT
CASRPKTGTGDGSNTIYF
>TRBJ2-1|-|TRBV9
TGTGCCAGCAGCGTAGCGGGCGGGAAACACGGTGAGCAGTTCTTC
CASSVAGGKHGEQFF
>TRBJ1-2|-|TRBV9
TGTGCCAGCAGCGTAGGACAGGTGACTAACTATGGCTACACCTTC
CASSVGQVTNYGYTF
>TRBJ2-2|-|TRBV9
TGTGCCAGCAGCGTAGCTGGGAAGCCCTCGGTACTCACCGGGGAGCTGTTTTTT
CASSVAGKPSVLTGELFF
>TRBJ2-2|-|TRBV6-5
TGTGCCAGCAGTTTCGGACATAGTAACACCGGGGAGCTGTTTTTT
CASSFGHSNTGELFF
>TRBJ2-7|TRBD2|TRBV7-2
TGTGCCAGCAGCATGGGACTAGCGGGAGGCCCGGCCGAGCAGTACTTC
CASSMGLAGGPAEQYF